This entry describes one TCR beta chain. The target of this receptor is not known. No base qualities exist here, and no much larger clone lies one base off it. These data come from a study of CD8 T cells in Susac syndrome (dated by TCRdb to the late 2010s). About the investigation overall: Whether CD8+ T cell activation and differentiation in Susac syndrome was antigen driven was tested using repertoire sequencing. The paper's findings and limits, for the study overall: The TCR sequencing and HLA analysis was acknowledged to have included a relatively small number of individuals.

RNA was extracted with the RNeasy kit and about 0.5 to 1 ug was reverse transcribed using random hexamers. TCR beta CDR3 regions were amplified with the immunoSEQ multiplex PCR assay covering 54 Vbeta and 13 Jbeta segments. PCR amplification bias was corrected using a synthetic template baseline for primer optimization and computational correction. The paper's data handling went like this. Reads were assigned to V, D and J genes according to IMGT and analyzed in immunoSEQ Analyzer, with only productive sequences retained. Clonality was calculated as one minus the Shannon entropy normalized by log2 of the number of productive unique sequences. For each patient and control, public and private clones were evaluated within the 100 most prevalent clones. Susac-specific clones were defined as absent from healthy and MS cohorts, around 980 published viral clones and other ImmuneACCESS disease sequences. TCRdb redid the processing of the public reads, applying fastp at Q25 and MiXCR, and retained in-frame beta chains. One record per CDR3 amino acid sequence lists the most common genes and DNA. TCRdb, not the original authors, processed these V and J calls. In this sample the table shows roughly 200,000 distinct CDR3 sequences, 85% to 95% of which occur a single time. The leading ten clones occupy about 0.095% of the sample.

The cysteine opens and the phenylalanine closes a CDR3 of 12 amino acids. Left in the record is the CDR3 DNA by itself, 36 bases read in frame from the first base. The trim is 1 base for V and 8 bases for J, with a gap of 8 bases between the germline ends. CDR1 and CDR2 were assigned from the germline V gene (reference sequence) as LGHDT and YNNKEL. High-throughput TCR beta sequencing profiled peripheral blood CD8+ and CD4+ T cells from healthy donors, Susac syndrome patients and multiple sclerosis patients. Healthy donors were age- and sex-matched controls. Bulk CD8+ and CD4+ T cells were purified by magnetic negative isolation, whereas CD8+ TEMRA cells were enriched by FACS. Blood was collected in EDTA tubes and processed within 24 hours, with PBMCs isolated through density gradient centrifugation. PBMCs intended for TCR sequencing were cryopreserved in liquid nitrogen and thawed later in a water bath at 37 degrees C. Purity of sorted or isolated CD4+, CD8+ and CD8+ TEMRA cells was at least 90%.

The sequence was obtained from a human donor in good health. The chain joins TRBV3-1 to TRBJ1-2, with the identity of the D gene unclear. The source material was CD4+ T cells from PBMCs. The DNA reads TGTGCCAGCAGCCAAGTCAAGGGAGGCTACACCTTC. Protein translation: CASSQVKGGYTF.